Below are 6 T cell receptor beta chains sequenced from a single sample in a study of quantifying T cell responses using KT2 cells (dated by TCRdb to about 2017). Looking at the study overall: RNA was DNase-treated and reverse transcribed with TCR alpha and beta constant-region primers, mostly using SuperScript III.

Libraries were prepared through UMI-ligation and nested PCR. TCRdb lists the instrument as Illumina MiSeq. A single-stranded oligonucleotide bearing the Illumina SP2 sequence and a UMI was ligated to the 3' end of the cDNA with T4 RNA ligase 1. PCR1 consisted of four to five cycles (98 degrees C 15 s, 69 degrees C 30 s, 72 degrees C 40 s), and for the beta primer an equimolar mix of RC1.1 and RC1.2 was used to cover TRBC1 and TRBC2. The raw public reads went through TCRdb reprocessing: fastp at Q25, MiXCR clone calling, in-frame beta chains kept. Rows with a matching CDR3 protein are joined into one entry that keeps the most common DNA and genes. This sample comprises tens of thousands of distinct CDR3 sequences, roughly 8% of them detected only once. Approximately 14% of the sample lies in the top ten. The sample taken for sequencing was PBMCs spiked with cells of the T cell clone KT2. These receptors all stem from a human donor.

Sample share makes this clonotype large (0.1 to 1%). This chain connects TRBV11-1 to TRBJ2-1; 7 bases align to TRBD1. CDR3 size: 16 residues. The J segment lost 3 bases and the V segment lost 1 base, leaving 6 bases of the junction unmatched. CDR1 and CDR2 (germline): SGHAT, FQDESV (reference sequence). The CDR3 DNA sequence: TGTGCCAGCAGCTTAGGGTACTGGACAGGCTACAATGAGCAGTTCTTC. Its translation is CASSLGYWTGYNEQFF. Drawing the rest from reference TRBV11-1 and TRBJ2-1, the complete variable domain is EAEVAQSPRYKITEKSQAVAFWCDPISGHATLYWYRQILGQGPELLVQFQDESVVDDSQLPKDRFSAERLKGVDSTLKIQPAELGDSAMYLCASSLGYWTGYNEQFFGPGTRLTVL.

At least ten counts were recorded for this clonotype. The chain employs TRBV5-1 and TRBJ2-3; TRBD2 matches 9 bases. This CDR3 region has 17 residues. Germline trimming cut 0 bases from V and 2 bases from J; bases unmatched to any gene: 7. In germline, CDR1 is SGHRS, CDR2 YFSETQ. This CDR3 reads CASSLAASGASTDTQYF. DNA of the CDR3: TGCGCCAGCAGCTTGGCCGCTAGCGGGGCTTCCACAGATACGCAGTATTTT. The variable domain in full, completed from reference TRBV5-1 and TRBJ2-3, reads KAGVTQTPRYLIKTRGQQVTLSCSPISGHRSVSWYQQTPGQGLQFLFEYFSETQRNKGNFPGRFSGRQFSNSRSEMNVSTLELGDSALYLCASSLAASGASTDTQYFGPGTRLTVL.

This clonotype was observed many times. Mismatch with germline at one junction end may stem from a read error. The gene calls are TRBV7-9 and TRBJ1-1; TRBD1 agrees at 7 bases. CDR1 and CDR2 from the germline V gene are SEHNR and FQNEAQ (reference sequence). The CDR3 covers 16 residues. The CDR3 loop reads CASSLGDSDMNTEALF. The CDR3 DNA reads TGTGCCAGCAGCTTAGGGGACAGCGACATGAACACTGAAGCTCTCTTT.

This clonotype was seen many times. J is TRBJ2-1 and V is TRBV20-1; 7 bases match TRBD2. The CDR3 is 13 residues long. Germline trimming cut 5 bases from V and 15 bases from J; bases unmatched to any gene: 16. From germline, CDR1 is DFQATT and CDR2 SNEGSKA (reference sequence). The CDR3 loop is CSAFPGTSDSRFF. The DNA for the CDR3 is TGCAGTGCTTTCCCCGGTACTAGCGATAGTCGGTTCTTC.

This clonotype was counted many times. V and J are TRBV11-2 and TRBJ1-2; 8 bases fit TRBD1. Germline V lookup: CDR1 SGHAT, CDR2 FQNNGV. V lost 5 bases and J lost 4; bases outside the gene matches: 6. The CDR3 contains 14 residues. The CDR3 DNA sequence: TGTGCCAGCAGCCCACCCGGACAGGGCTATGGCTACACCTTC. Its protein is CASSPPGQGYGYTF.

The genes are TRBV11-1 and TRBJ2-3; the D is unclear. Germline lookup yields CDR1 SGHAT and CDR2 FQDESV (reference sequence). Trimming left V 1 base short and J 2 bases short, with 13 bases between. The CDR3 covers 16 residues. CDR3 sequence (DNA): TGTGCCAGCAGCTTAGAGGAGCTCCTTTTCACAGATACGCAGTATTTT. Its protein is CASSLEELLFTDTQYF.